This T cell receptor (beta chain) was profiled in a study of cytomegalovirus exposure and HLA in healthy donors. V shed 3 bases, J shed 2 bases, and the junction held 6 bases outside the gene matches. CDR3 size: 16 residues. Germline assignment: CDR1 KGHSH and CDR2 LQKENI. Findings and caveats of the study: For most TCR beta V segments, an earlier analysis put the productive rate at about 90% or about 30% of the time.

The PCR made use of 60 Vbeta and 13 Jbeta primers. The assay was immunoSEQ multiplex PCR, and TCRdb's table has in-frame clones only and misses some. The repertoire consists of 100,000 to 150,000 clones, with 75% to 90% occurring once and the leading ten covering about 1.7%. A few counts support this clone. Its antigen is undetermined. This chain uses TRBV18 with TRBJ1-1; 10 bases match TRBD1. This clonotype was obtained from a middle-aged man in good health and CMV-seronegative. Specimen: PBMCs. CDR3 sequence reads: CASSPPGQGVNTEAFF. The CDR3 DNA reads as TGTGCCAGCTCACCCCCCGGACAGGGGGTAAACACTGAAGCTTTCTTT. Variable domain in full (rest from reference TRBV18 and TRBJ1-1): NAGVMQNPRHLVRRRGQEARLRCSPMKGHSHVYWYRQLPEEGLKFMVYLQKENIIDESGMPKERFSAEFPKEGPSILRIQQVVRGDSAAYFCASSPPGQGVNTEAFFGQGTRLTVV.